These 26 T cell receptor beta chains share one sample of origin, sequenced in a study of T-cell memory formation after mild COVID-19 (dated by TCRdb to about 2021). Library preparation was by 5' RACE. This sample was sequenced with an Illumina NovaSeq 6000. TCRdb reprocessing: public reads trimmed at Q25 with fastp, clones called with MiXCR, in-frame beta chains kept. One record per CDR3 amino acid sequence lists the most common genes and DNA. The sample data list about 400,000 distinct CDR3 sequences, and more than 20% of these were observed just once. Around 12% of the sample lies in the top ten. The sample was PBMCs or a T cell subset sorted from them (not recorded which). These TCRs come from an adult woman who had mild COVID-19 (a few samples of this study predate the infection). The sample titles of this study are shuffled in the database, so cell type and time point are left out; the donor was told from shared clones.

V is TRBV4-3 and J is TRBJ2-5; 7 bases map to TRBD2. Germline V lookup: CDR1 LGHNA, CDR2 YSLEER. The CDR3 is 17 residues long. Unmatched junction bases numbered 11, after V lost 0 bases and J lost 4 bases. CDR3 DNA: TGCGCCAGCAGCCAAGAGGGTCGCGGGAGAGGTTCAGAGACCCAGTACTTC. Amino acids: CASSQEGRGRGSETQYF.

The chain recombines TRBV9 with TRBJ1-1; D possibly corresponds to TRBD1 (6 bases). In germline, CDR1 is SGDLS, CDR2 YYNGEE. The length of the CDR3 is 14 residues. The V end was cut by 0 bases, the J end by 2 bases, with 8 bases between. CDR3 in amino acids: CASSVAGVNTEAFF. As DNA, the CDR3 is TGTGCCAGCAGCGTAGCAGGGGTTAACACTGAAGCTTTCTTT.

V usage is TRBV10-3 and J usage is TRBJ2-5; D might be TRBD2 (6 bases). This CDR3 spans 13 amino acids. V was pared by 5 bases and J by 2 bases, with 9 bases between. The germline CDR1 and CDR2 sequences are ENHRY and SYGVKD. The CDR3 protein is CAISWREQETQYF. CDR3 coding DNA: TGTGCCATCAGTTGGAGGGAGCAAGAGACCCAGTACTTC.

This clonotype turned up a few times. V usage is TRBV5-6 and J usage is TRBJ1-5; TRBD1 is a possible D gene (6 bases). CDR1 and CDR2 from the germline V gene are SGHDT and YYEEEE. The CDR3 spans 14 residues. Trimming took off 2 bases at V and 1 base at J, with 7 bases between the two ends. CDR3 nucleotide sequence: TGTGCCAGCAGCTTCGGACAGAGCAATCAGCCCCAGCATTTT. Amino acid sequence: CASSFGQSNQPQHF.

The rearrangement links TRBV12-3 or TRBV12-4 to TRBJ1-1, with TRBD1 identical over 9 bases. CDR3 size: 14 residues. The ends lost 0 bases at V and 6 bases at J; junction bases unmatched: 2. The CDR3 protein is CASSLADRGAEAFF. The CDR3 bases are TGTGCCAGCAGTTTAGCGGACAGGGGCGCTGAAGCTTTCTTT.

The V gene is TRBV12-3 or TRBV12-4, the J gene TRBJ1-1; 11 nucleotides line up with TRBD1. The CDR3 contains 17 residues. V trimming: 5 bases; J trimming: 2 bases; junction bases outside the gene matches: 10. The CDR3 protein is CASSRTRTGGANTEAFF. The CDR3 DNA reads as TGTGCCAGCAGTCGGACTCGGACAGGGGGCGCAAACACTGAAGCTTTCTTT.

The V gene is TRBV3-1, the J gene TRBJ2-7, with D possibly being TRBD1 (6 bases). The V gene lost 0 bases and the J gene lost 1 base, with 16 bases spanning the gap. The CDR3 is 17 residues long. From germline, CDR1 is LGHDT and CDR2 YNNKEL (reference sequence). Here the CDR3 DNA reads TGTGCCAGCAGCCAAGATAGGGGGTGGACACCATCCTACGAGCAGTACTTC. Protein sequence: CASSQDRGWTPSYEQYF.

This chain connects TRBV10-3 to TRBJ2-1, with TRBD2 identical over 14 bases. The CDR3 covers 16 residues. Per the germline V gene, CDR1 is ENHRY and CDR2 is SYGVKD. Trimming took 5 bases from V and 3 from J; bases not matched to a gene: 3. This CDR3 is CAISTGTSGGYNEQFF. The CDR3 DNA is TGTGCCATCAGTACCGGGACTAGCGGGGGCTACAATGAGCAGTTCTTC.

This clonotype was detected only a few times. This chain connects TRBV6-1 to TRBJ2-3; the D gene is possibly TRBD2 (5 bases). Trimming removed 3 bases from V and 1 base from J, with 11 bases in between. The CDR3 has 15 amino acids. Germline V CDR1 and CDR2: MNHNS, SASEGT. CDR3 nucleotides: TGTGCCAGCAGTGAGGACTTTTCCCGCACAGATACGCAGTATTTT. It translates to CASSEDFSRTDTQYF.

This clonotype was seen only a few times. The chain recombines TRBV18 with TRBJ2-2; 7 nucleotides match TRBD2. Germline V gives CDR1 KGHSH, CDR2 LQKENI. Germline trimming cut 1 base from V and 1 base from J; bases unmatched to any gene: 3. CDR3 length equals 16 residues. The CDR3 coding sequence is TGTGCCAGCTCACCACTCAGCGGGAAGAACACCGGGGAGCTGTTTTTT. Amino acids: CASSPLSGKNTGELFF.

This clonotype was counted between two and nine times. The chain employs TRBV6-5 and TRBJ2-3; perhaps TRBD2 as D (7 bases). CDR1 is MNHEY and CDR2 is SVGAGI in the germline V gene. The CDR3 contains 14 residues. V was trimmed by 5 bases and J by 4 bases, leaving 13 bases between them. The chain's CDR3 is CASSGAGASDTQYF. CDR3 DNA sequence: TGTGCCAGCAGTGGGGCGGGGGCCTCAGATACGCAGTATTTT.

The CDR3 spells CASSLFLEDYGYTF. The DNA of the CDR3 is TGTGCCAGCAGTCTCTTCTTAGAGGACTATGGCTACACCTTC. This sequence joins TRBV12-3 or TRBV12-4 and TRBJ1-2; no clear D gene. The V gene lost 5 bases and the J gene lost 3 bases, with 13 bases spanning the gap. The length of the CDR3 is 14 residues.

This clonotype showed up just a few times. The chain is built from TRBV30 and TRBJ2-2; a weak D match, TRBD2 (6 bases). Deletions cut 2 bases from V and 6 bases from J, with 19 bases between. The CDR3 is 16 residues long. CDR1 and CDR2 from the germline V gene are GTSNPN and SVGIG (reference sequence). CDR3 DNA sequence: TGTGCCTGGAGTATCGGGCCTAGCGCACCGGCCGGGGAGCTGTTTTTT. It specifies CAWSIGPSAPAGELFF.

This CDR3 is CASSDSPPQFLLLESWETQYF. DNA of the CDR3: TGTGCCAGCAGTGACTCTCCCCCGCAATTTCTTCTACTTGAGTCGTGGGAGACCCAGTACTTC. This chain connects TRBV6-4 to TRBJ2-5; D not resolved. With 0 bases removed from V and 5 bases from J, the gap between germline ends came to 31 bases. CDR3 size: 21 residues. Germline values: CDR1 MRHNA, CDR2 SNTAGT.

This clonotype was observed a few times. The rearrangement joins TRBV20-1 to TRBJ2-7; D remains unclear. CDR3 length equals 13 residues. Trimming pared 3 bases from V and 0 bases from J, leaving 9 bases between. Germline loops: CDR1 DFQATT, CDR2 SNEGSKA (reference sequence). CDR3 in DNA: TGCAGTGCTAGCAGGAGTTACTCCTACGAGCAGTACTTC. Amino acids: CSASRSYSYEQYF.

This sequence joins TRBV7-2 and TRBJ2-7; 9 bases fit TRBD2. CDR1 and CDR2 (germline): SGHTA, FQGNSA. With 7 bases clipped from V and 4 bases from J, the junction kept 8 bases outside the gene matches. This CDR3 spans 14 amino acids. CDR3 loop: CASTKTSGGYEQYF. In DNA, the CDR3 is TGTGCCAGCACCAAGACTAGCGGAGGTTACGAGCAGTACTTC. Supplemented by reference TRBV7-2 and TRBJ2-7, the full variable domain reads GAGVSQSPSNKVTEKGKDVELRCDPISGHTALYWYRQSLGQGLEFLIYFQGNSAPDKSGLPSDRFSAERTGGSVSTLTIQRTQQEDSAVYLCASTKTSGGYEQYFGPGTRLTVT.

The CDR3 is CASSLFNWGQVYGYTF. CDR3 sequence (DNA): TGTGCCAGCAGCTTATTCAATTGGGGGCAAGTCTATGGCTACACCTTC. The chain couples TRBV5-6 to TRBJ1-2, with D possibly TRBD1 on 6 matching bases. This CDR3 is built from 16 residues. CDR1 SGHDT and CDR2 YYEEEE come from the germline V gene. The ends were cut back, 2 bases at V and 4 bases at J, with 18 bases in the middle. The whole variable domain, remainder taken from reference TRBV5-6 and TRBJ1-2, is DAGVTQSPTHLIKTRGQQVTLRCSPKSGHDTVSWYQQALGQGPQFIFQYYEEEERQRGNFPDRFSGHQFPNYSSELNVNALLLGDSALYLCASSLFNWGQVYGYTFGSGTRLTVV.

This chain connects TRBV20-1 to TRBJ2-1; D unclear. This CDR3 contains 16 residues. In germline, CDR1 is DFQATT, CDR2 SNEGSKA (reference sequence). V shed 6 bases and J shed 6 bases, with 24 bases lying between them. Here the CDR3 DNA reads TGCAGTGCAGAAAACAGCTTTTGGAAGGGTCTCAATGAGCAGTTCTTC. Translation: CSAENSFWKGLNEQFF.

This clonotype was seen more than once but under ten times. CDR3 in amino acids: CASSLTMPDTQYF. The CDR3 DNA is TGTGCCAGCAGCTTGACGATGCCAGATACGCAGTATTTT. The chain employs TRBV7-3 and TRBJ2-3; D gene uncertain. From germline, CDR1 is SGHTA and CDR2 FQGTGA. V shed 3 bases and J shed 4 bases, with 8 bases lying between them. The CDR3 has 13 amino acids. The full variable domain, its missing parts supplied by reference TRBV7-3 and TRBJ2-3, is GAGVSQTPSNKVTEKGKYVELRCDPISGHTALYWYRQSLGQGPEFLIYFQGTGAADDSGLPNDRFFAVRPEGSVSTLKIQRTERGDSAVYLCASSLTMPDTQYFGPGTRLTVL.

This clonotype was recorded once. The V and J genes are TRBV7-9 and TRBJ2-1; D unclear. This CDR3 contains 15 residues. CDR1 is SEHNR, CDR2 FQNEAQ, per germline (reference sequence). The germline V and J ends were trimmed by 5 bases and 7 bases, with 18 bases remaining between them. Here the CDR3 DNA reads TGTGCCAGCAGCCGACCGGTGAGTTTCGGGAATGAGCAGTTCTTC. Encoded protein: CASSRPVSFGNEQFF.

The rearrangement uses TRBV6-5 and TRBJ2-7; D possibly uses TRBD1 or TRBD2 (5 bases each). V gave up 9 bases and J gave up 6 bases, with 15 bases separating them. CDR3 length: 12 residues. CDR1 and CDR2 (germline): MNHEY, SVGAGI. Here the CDR3 DNA reads TGTGCCAGTCTCTCGGGGCTGTCCGAGCAGTACTTC. It is translated as CASLSGLSEQYF.

The V gene is TRBV6-5, the J gene TRBJ2-3; no firm D call. Trimming left V 0 bases short and J 2 bases short, with 12 bases between. This CDR3 spans 16 amino acids. In germline, CDR1 is MNHEY, CDR2 SVGAGI. The CDR3 sequence is CASSYSSVLATDTQYF. The DNA for the CDR3 is TGTGCCAGCAGTTACTCATCCGTCTTGGCCACAGATACGCAGTATTTT.

This clonotype came up a few times. The rearrangement links TRBV6-2 or TRBV6-3 to TRBJ2-7; D unclear. The CDR3 consists of 16 residues. V lost 2 bases and J lost 0, with 14 bases in between. Germline V gives CDR1 MNHEY, CDR2 SVGEGT. The CDR3 nucleotides are TGTGCCAGCAGTTACCCTCGCAGCTTTAGCTCCTACGAGCAGTACTTC. Encoded protein: CASSYPRSFSSYEQYF.

The chain recombines TRBV20-1 with TRBJ2-3; 12 nucleotides align to TRBD2. CDR1 DFQATT and CDR2 SNEGSKA come from the germline V gene (reference sequence). V shed 6 bases and J 4 bases; nucleotides not matched to a gene: 23. This CDR3 is 20 amino acids long. The CDR3 region is CSASTQGALASGRAPDTQYF. CDR3 bases: TGCAGTGCGAGCACACAGGGGGCGCTGGCTAGCGGGAGGGCCCCAGATACGCAGTATTTT.

Only a few counts were recorded for this clonotype. The V and J genes are TRBV12-3 or TRBV12-4 and TRBJ2-1, with 11 positions matching TRBD2. This CDR3 contains 17 residues. V lost 5 bases, J lost 2 bases, and 8 bases stayed unmatched. The CDR3: CASSGPSGRPTYNEQFF. Here the CDR3 DNA reads TGTGCCAGCAGTGGCCCTAGCGGGAGGCCGACCTACAATGAGCAGTTCTTC.

There are a few counts of this clonotype. The chain has TRBV7-3 and TRBJ2-1; 14 positions agree with TRBD2. The length of the CDR3 is 17 residues. Per germline, CDR1 SGHTA and CDR2 FQGTGA. V trimming: 5 bases; J trimming: 2 bases; junction bases outside the gene matches: 5. The CDR3 coding sequence is TGTGCCAGCAGCCTGACTAGCGGGGGGGCCCCCTACAATGAGCAGTTCTTC. The encoded protein is CASSLTSGGAPYNEQFF.